A selection of T cell receptor beta chains follows, all from one sample in a study of cytomegalovirus exposure and HLA in healthy donors. The assay was immunoSEQ multiplex PCR, and TCRdb's table has in-frame clones only and misses some. The table records about 230,000 clones, around 78% of them present only once. The sample consisted of PBMCs. The source of these receptors is a boy younger than 18 in good health and CMV-seronegative. Each CDR3 is given with its conserved first and last residue. A D gene is named only where the DNA matches it firmly. Expanded clones get a size class; other rows say once, few or many, or leave the size out.

cdr3_length: 15; clone_size: few; v_call: TRBV5-6; d_call: TRBD2; j_call: TRBJ2-5; cdr3_aa: CASSLASGTQETQYF; cdr3_nt: TGTGCCAGCAGCTTGGCTAGCGGGACCCAAGAGACCCAGTACTTC
cdr3_length: 12; clone_size: -; v_call: TRBV6-1; d_call: -; j_call: TRBJ1-2; cdr3_aa: CASSAGGAGYTF; cdr3_nt: TGTGCCAGCAGTGCCGGGGGGGCTGGCTACACCTTC
cdr3_length: 15; clone_size: -; v_call: TRBV5-1; d_call: -; j_call: TRBJ1-6; cdr3_aa: CASNRGSSYNSPLHF; cdr3_nt: TGCGCCAGCAATCGTGGGAGCTCCTATAATTCACCCCTCCACTTT
cdr3_length: 16; clone_size: -; v_call: TRBV25-1; d_call: -; j_call: TRBJ1-1; cdr3_aa: CASSEYFGGGHTEAFF; cdr3_nt: TGTGCCAGCAGTGAATATTTCGGGGGGGGTCACACTGAAGCTTTCTTT
cdr3_length: 17; clone_size: -; v_call: TRBV30; d_call: -; j_call: TRBJ2-2; cdr3_aa: CAWSVRLGGPTAGELFF; cdr3_nt: TGTGCCTGGAGTGTACGCCTGGGGGGGCCCACGGCCGGGGAGCTGTTTTTT
cdr3_length: 16; clone_size: -; v_call: TRBV5-1; d_call: -; j_call: TRBJ2-1; cdr3_aa: CASSSPIQTGGNEQFF; cdr3_nt: TGCGCCAGCAGCTCCCCAATACAGACAGGTGGAAATGAGCAGTTCTTC
cdr3_length: 15; clone_size: -; v_call: TRBV11-1; d_call: -; j_call: TRBJ1-1; cdr3_aa: CASSSGRVSNTEAFF; cdr3_nt: TGTGCCAGCAGCTCAGGCAGGGTGTCGAACACTGAAGCTTTCTTT
cdr3_length: 16; clone_size: -; v_call: TRBV1; d_call: -; j_call: TRBJ2-3; cdr3_aa: CTSSQPTSGYTDTQYF; cdr3_nt: TGCACCAGCAGCCAACCCACTAGCGGGTACACAGATACGCAGTATTTT
cdr3_length: 16; clone_size: -; v_call: TRBV27; d_call: TRBD2; j_call: TRBJ2-1; cdr3_aa: CASSLKPGLATWEQFF; cdr3_nt: TGTGCCAGCAGTCTTAAACCGGGACTAGCGACTTGGGAGCAGTTCTTC
cdr3_length: 12; clone_size: -; v_call: TRBV19; d_call: -; j_call: TRBJ1-2; cdr3_aa: CATTGTNYGYTF; cdr3_nt: TGTGCCACTACAGGGACAAACTATGGCTACACCTTC
cdr3_length: 17; clone_size: -; v_call: TRBV29-1; d_call: -; j_call: TRBJ2-7; cdr3_aa: CSVEEWKMAAKSYEQYF; cdr3_nt: TGCAGCGTTGAAGAATGGAAAATGGCAGCGAAATCCTACGAGCAGTACTTC
cdr3_length: 14; clone_size: -; v_call: TRBV19; d_call: -; j_call: TRBJ1-1; cdr3_aa: CASSRSTANTEAFF; cdr3_nt: TGTGCCAGTAGTAGATCGACAGCCAACACTGAAGCTTTCTTT
cdr3_length: 15; clone_size: once; v_call: TRBV2; d_call: TRBD1; j_call: TRBJ2-2; cdr3_aa: CASSRQGLNTGELFF; cdr3_nt: TGTGCCAGCAGTAGACAGGGCTTGAACACCGGGGAGCTGTTTTTT
cdr3_length: 13; clone_size: -; v_call: TRBV25-1; d_call: -; j_call: TRBJ2-2; cdr3_aa: CASSARISGELFF; cdr3_nt: TGTGCCAGCAGCGCTAGAATATCGGGGGAGCTGTTTTTT
cdr3_length: 16; clone_size: -; v_call: TRBV9; d_call: TRBD2; j_call: TRBJ2-5; cdr3_aa: CASSPQRGGWLETQYF; cdr3_nt: TGTGCCAGCAGCCCCCAGCGGGGGGGCTGGTTGGAGACCCAGTACTTC
cdr3_length: 12; clone_size: -; v_call: TRBV7-6; d_call: -; j_call: TRBJ1-2; cdr3_aa: CASSPSSGYYTF; cdr3_nt: TGTGCCAGCAGCCCTAGTTCCGGATACTACACCTTC
cdr3_length: 18; clone_size: few; v_call: TRBV27; d_call: TRBD1; j_call: TRBJ2-2; cdr3_aa: CASSLFGPGTGATGELFF; cdr3_nt: TGTGCCAGCAGTTTATTTGGCCCGGGGACAGGGGCCACCGGGGAGCTGTTTTTT
cdr3_length: 19; clone_size: few; v_call: TRBV28; d_call: -; j_call: TRBJ2-4; cdr3_aa: CASSPWGLGVRGAKNIQYF; cdr3_nt: TGTGCCAGCAGTCCCTGGGGGCTCGGGGTAAGGGGGGCCAAAAACATTCAGTACTTC
cdr3_length: 12; clone_size: once; v_call: TRBV30; d_call: -; j_call: TRBJ1-1; cdr3_aa: CAWEGMNTEAFF; cdr3_nt: TGTGCCTGGGAGGGAATGAACACTGAAGCTTTCTTT
cdr3_length: 17; clone_size: -; v_call: TRBV9; d_call: TRBD2; j_call: TRBJ2-3; cdr3_aa: CASSVAAIAGGTDTQYF; cdr3_nt: TGTGCCAGCAGCGTAGCTGCGATAGCGGGGGGGACAGATACGCAGTATTTT
cdr3_length: 13; clone_size: -; v_call: TRBV7-6; d_call: TRBD1; j_call: TRBJ1-4; cdr3_aa: CASSPYRGEKLFF; cdr3_nt: TGTGCCAGCAGCCCATACAGGGGTGAAAAACTGTTTTTT
cdr3_length: 15; clone_size: -; v_call: TRBV19; d_call: -; j_call: TRBJ1-3; cdr3_aa: CASSRVQGQGNTIYF; cdr3_nt: TGTGCCAGTAGTAGAGTCCAGGGACAAGGAAACACCATATATTTT
cdr3_length: 14; clone_size: -; v_call: TRBV9; d_call: TRBD1; j_call: TRBJ2-3; cdr3_aa: CARTGKRETDTQYF; cdr3_nt: TGTGCCAGGACAGGGAAGAGAGAAACAGATACGCAGTATTTT
cdr3_length: 15; clone_size: -; v_call: TRBV18; d_call: TRBD2; j_call: TRBJ2-1; cdr3_aa: CASSPTSGGADEQFF; cdr3_nt: TGTGCCAGCTCACCCACTAGCGGGGGGGCGGATGAGCAGTTCTTC
cdr3_length: 13; clone_size: -; v_call: TRBV10-3; d_call: -; j_call: TRBJ2-3; cdr3_aa: CAISESATDTQYF; cdr3_nt: TGTGCCATCAGTGAGTCGGCCACAGATACGCAGTATTTT
cdr3_length: 13; clone_size: -; v_call: TRBV30; d_call: TRBD2; j_call: TRBJ2-7; cdr3_aa: CAWSGRSLGEQYF; cdr3_nt: TGTGCCTGGAGCGGGAGGTCTTTGGGGGAGCAGTACTTC
cdr3_length: 14; clone_size: once; v_call: TRBV6-5; d_call: TRBD1; j_call: TRBJ1-2; cdr3_aa: CASVSAQGNYGYTF; cdr3_nt: TGTGCCAGCGTCTCCGCACAGGGGAACTATGGCTACACCTTC
cdr3_length: 19; clone_size: -; v_call: TRBV7-2; d_call: -; j_call: TRBJ2-1; cdr3_aa: CASSLPLRRVEIGSVEQFF; cdr3_nt: TGTGCCAGCAGCTTACCCCTGCGCAGGGTCGAGATCGGGTCTGTTGAGCAGTTCTTC
cdr3_length: 15; clone_size: -; v_call: TRBV6-5; d_call: TRBD1; j_call: TRBJ2-1; cdr3_aa: CASSYGDSSYNEQFF; cdr3_nt: TGTGCCAGCAGTTACGGGGACAGCTCCTACAATGAGCAGTTCTTC
cdr3_length: 12; clone_size: -; v_call: TRBV11-2; d_call: -; j_call: TRBJ1-1; cdr3_aa: CASSPRVAEAFF; cdr3_nt: TGTGCCAGCAGCCCCAGGGTTGCTGAAGCTTTCTTT
cdr3_length: 15; clone_size: -; v_call: TRBV19; d_call: -; j_call: TRBJ1-5; cdr3_aa: CASSRFRQQDQPQHF; cdr3_nt: TGTGCCAGTAGTCGATTTCGACAGCAGGATCAGCCCCAGCATTTT
cdr3_length: 14; clone_size: -; v_call: TRBV18; d_call: -; j_call: TRBJ2-7; cdr3_aa: CASSPQATYYEQYF; cdr3_nt: TGTGCCAGCTCACCCCAGGCTACATACTACGAGCAGTACTTC
cdr3_length: 14; clone_size: few; v_call: TRBV6-1; d_call: -; j_call: TRBJ2-3; cdr3_aa: CASRVRHSGDTQYF; cdr3_nt: TGTGCCAGCAGGGTGCGGCATTCGGGAGATACGCAGTATTTT
cdr3_length: 19; clone_size: -; v_call: TRBV18; d_call: TRBD1; j_call: TRBJ1-2; cdr3_aa: CASSPNTGQGSGANYGYTF; cdr3_nt: TGTGCCAGCTCACCTAATACGGGACAGGGAAGTGGAGCTAACTATGGCTACACCTTC
cdr3_length: 16; clone_size: -; v_call: TRBV7-8; d_call: TRBD1; j_call: TRBJ1-3; cdr3_aa: CASSRIEGGTGNTIYF; cdr3_nt: TGTGCCAGCAGCCGAATCGAAGGGGGCACTGGAAACACCATATATTTT
cdr3_length: 14; clone_size: -; v_call: TRBV4-2; d_call: TRBD2; j_call: TRBJ2-7; cdr3_aa: CASSLRLTSGEQYF; cdr3_nt: TGTGCCAGCAGCCTCCGATTGACTAGCGGAGAGCAGTACTTC
cdr3_length: 15; clone_size: -; v_call: TRBV11-3; d_call: -; j_call: TRBJ1-1; cdr3_aa: CASSLEGAGGREAFF; cdr3_nt: TGTGCCAGCAGCTTAGAAGGTGCTGGCGGAAGAGAAGCTTTCTTT
cdr3_length: 16; clone_size: -; v_call: TRBV14; d_call: TRBD1; j_call: TRBJ1-2; cdr3_aa: CASSQDRGAHNYGYTF; cdr3_nt: TGTGCCAGCAGCCAAGACAGGGGGGCCCATAACTATGGCTACACCTTC
cdr3_length: 15; clone_size: -; v_call: TRBV6-1; d_call: TRBD1; j_call: TRBJ2-7; cdr3_aa: CASSEPGQGTYEQYF; cdr3_nt: TGTGCCAGCAGTGAGCCGGGACAGGGAACCTACGAGCAGTACTTC
cdr3_length: 14; clone_size: -; v_call: TRBV5-6; d_call: TRBD1; j_call: TRBJ1-6; cdr3_aa: CASSPVRGLSPLHF; cdr3_nt: TGTGCCAGCAGCCCTGTCAGGGGGCTCTCACCCCTCCACTTT
cdr3_length: 16; clone_size: -; v_call: TRBV11-2; d_call: TRBD1; j_call: TRBJ1-1; cdr3_aa: CASSFLDRGWVTEAFF; cdr3_nt: TGTGCCAGCAGCTTCTTGGACAGGGGCTGGGTCACTGAAGCTTTCTTT
cdr3_length: 15; clone_size: -; v_call: TRBV5-6; d_call: TRBD1; j_call: TRBJ1-5; cdr3_aa: CASRYGTGGGQPQHF; cdr3_nt: TGTGCCAGCAGGTACGGGACAGGGGGTGGCCAGCCCCAGCATTTT
cdr3_length: 16; clone_size: -; v_call: TRBV14; d_call: -; j_call: TRBJ1-1; cdr3_aa: CASSQDHRLGLTEAFF; cdr3_nt: TGTGCCAGCAGCCAAGATCATCGGTTGGGACTTACTGAAGCTTTCTTT
cdr3_length: 14; clone_size: -; v_call: TRBV30; d_call: TRBD1; j_call: TRBJ1-1; cdr3_aa: CAWRGTGANTEAFF; cdr3_nt: TGTGCCTGGAGGGGGACAGGGGCAAACACTGAAGCTTTCTTT
cdr3_length: 17; clone_size: -; v_call: TRBV2; d_call: -; j_call: TRBJ2-5; cdr3_aa: CASIPLPRGSIQETQYF; cdr3_nt: TGTGCCAGCATACCCCTGCCTCGGGGGTCGATCCAAGAGACCCAGTACTTC
cdr3_length: 13; clone_size: -; v_call: TRBV29-1; d_call: TRBD1; j_call: TRBJ1-2; cdr3_aa: CSVGDRASGGYTF; cdr3_nt: TGCAGCGTTGGAGACAGGGCATCTGGCGGCTACACCTTC
cdr3_length: 14; clone_size: once; v_call: TRBV29-1; d_call: -; j_call: TRBJ2-5; cdr3_aa: CSVAIGGPGETQYF; cdr3_nt: TGCAGCGTTGCAATTGGTGGCCCCGGGGAGACCCAGTACTTC
cdr3_length: 15; clone_size: -; v_call: TRBV11-2; d_call: -; j_call: TRBJ2-2; cdr3_aa: CASRTPGFLSGELFF; cdr3_nt: TGTGCCAGCAGGACCCCGGGGTTTCTGTCCGGGGAGCTGTTTTTT
cdr3_length: 16; clone_size: -; v_call: TRBV30; d_call: TRBD1; j_call: TRBJ1-1; cdr3_aa: CAWSSGTGGRTAEAFF; cdr3_nt: TGTGCCTGGAGCTCCGGGACAGGGGGCAGGACGGCTGAAGCTTTCTTT
cdr3_length: 15; clone_size: -; v_call: TRBV27; d_call: TRBD2; j_call: TRBJ2-1; cdr3_aa: CASSPRLAAYNEQFF; cdr3_nt: TGTGCCAGCAGTCCCCGCCTAGCGGCCTACAATGAGCAGTTCTTC
cdr3_length: 15; clone_size: -; v_call: TRBV13; d_call: TRBD2; j_call: TRBJ2-7; cdr3_aa: CASSLGGRASYEQYF; cdr3_nt: TGTGCCAGCAGCTTAGGAGGGAGGGCTTCCTACGAGCAGTACTTC
cdr3_length: 11; clone_size: once; v_call: TRBV2; d_call: -; j_call: TRBJ1-2; cdr3_aa: CASRTGRGYTF; cdr3_nt: TGTGCCAGCAGGACAGGTCGGGGCTACACCTTC
cdr3_length: 14; clone_size: once; v_call: TRBV5-1; d_call: TRBD1; j_call: TRBJ1-1; cdr3_aa: CASIGTGGVTEAFF; cdr3_nt: TGCGCCAGCATCGGGACAGGGGGTGTCACTGAAGCTTTCTTT